This TCR beta chain was identified during a study of OX40 agonist ivuxolimab in advanced cancers. The study in broad terms: Ivuxolimab, which targeted the costimulatory receptor OX40 (CD134), was an agonistic, fully human IgG2 monoclonal antibody. Patients were allowed to have had prior anti-PD-1, anti-PD-L1 or anti-CTLA-4 therapy, and around 41% of the dose-escalation patients had previously received checkpoint inhibitors. Of the 50 to 55 patients in dose escalation, around 19 had hepatocellular carcinoma, some 15 had melanoma, 9 had renal cell carcinoma and 9 had head and neck cancer. In the dose-escalation cohort, roughly 80% of patients were male, and the mean age was approximately 60 years, with a range of 23 to 79. Peripheral TCRbeta sequencing was intended to test whether TCR sequence diversity was altered and clonal T-cell expansion was caused by ivuxolimab. Partial responses were achieved by three dose-escalation patients, of whom one had hepatocellular carcinoma and two had cutaneous melanoma. The paper describes the monotherapy dose-escalation part (N ≈ 52 patients) of the phase I trial of ivuxolimab. Intravenous ivuxolimab was administered to patients every 2 weeks at six dose levels: 0.01, 0.1, 0.3, 1.5, 3 and 10 mg/kg. General conclusions and limits of the study: On average, CD8+ T cells showed more expanded clones than CD4+ T cells after ivuxolimab. Low levels of normalized T-cell clonal expansion were also seen in some nonresponding patients. The antigen specificity of the clonally expanded peripheral T cells was not determined. In the 0.1-3.0 mg/kg groups, partial responders were among the patients with the lowest normalized peripheral clonal expansion, particularly in CD8+ T cells. Clonal expansion of both CD4+ and CD8+ blood T cells was observed from baseline to week 6 at doses 0.1 to 3.0 mg/kg.

Regarding this clone: The antigen it recognizes is unknown. No per-base quality is available; no much larger clone lies one base away.

For sequencing of the TCRbeta CDR3 region, genomic DNA was extracted from the sorted cells. The immunoSEQ Assay was used to sequence the TCRbeta CDR3 regions. The table comes from immuneACCESS by way of TCRdb, which keeps in-frame sequences with V and J called. Part of the clones is missing from these tables; in studies checked, under half for an unresolved V gene and the rest for unknown reasons. Across this sample there are 130,000 or so clones, with 85% to 95% seen only once. Clones ranked in the top ten supply approximately 0.15% of the sample. The trial excluded patients who had a history of autoimmune disease or who were on systemic immunosuppression. In every dose cohort, peripheral blood was drawn for TCR sequencing at baseline, cycle 4 day 1, and cycle 7 day 1. Samples came from an open-label, multicenter, first-in-human phase I dose-escalation trial of ivuxolimab. The trial enrolled adults with locally advanced or metastatic head and neck squamous cell, hepatocellular, melanoma or renal cell carcinoma. CD4+ and CD8+ T cells were sorted separately from peripheral blood before TCR sequencing.

The sample here was CD4+ or CD8+ T cells sorted from blood, taken in a trial of the OX40 agonist ivuxolimab. The TCR comes from an adult with an advanced solid tumor such as melanoma, head and neck, liver or kidney cancer.

The CDR3 reads CASRRSPGNNQPQHF. In nucleotides, the sequence is TGTGCCAGCAGACGCAGCCCCGGGAACAATCAGCCCCAGCATTTT. The V gene is TRBV28 and the J gene is TRBJ1-5; the D gene cannot be resolved reliably. The CDR3 covers 15 residues, taking in both the cysteine and the phenylalanine. Only the CDR3 DNA stays, 45 bases, in frame from base 1. The germline V gene encodes CDR1 MDHEN and CDR2 SYDVKM. The V end loses 6 bases and the J end loses 3 bases, and a stretch of 15 bases separates them.